A selection of T cell receptor beta chains follows, all from one sample in a study of blood T cells in healthy people across ages. One entry per CDR3 protein, called by TCRdb with MiXCR from the 5' RACE reads. In the table there are about 780,000 distinct CDR3 sequences, roughly 46% of which are singletons. Sequenced sample: blood. These receptors all come from a man older than 75 in good health. Each CDR3 is given with its conserved first and last residue. The order of the fields is clone size, V gene, D gene, J gene, CDR3 DNA, CDR3 protein. The D gene is left open where the match is weak. Clone size is given for some rows only: seen once, a few or many times, or a class if the clone is expanded.

>many|TRBV5-1|.|TRBJ2-7
TGCGCCAGCCGACCAGGACAGAGTTTGTACGAGCAGTACTTC
CASRPGQSLYEQYF
>few|TRBV28|.|TRBJ2-5
TGTGCCAGCAGTTCTGCAGGGAAAGAGACCCAGTACTTC
CASSSAGKETQYF
>.|TRBV11-3|TRBD2|TRBJ2-7
TGTGCCAGCAGCTTGGCTAGCGGGAGGGTATACAATGAGCAGTACTTC
CASSLASGRVYNEQYF
>many|TRBV7-9|TRBD1|TRBJ2-7
TGTGCCAGCAGCTTAACCGGGACAGTAGAGCCTACTGATGAGCAGTACTTC
CASSLTGTVEPTDEQYF
>few|TRBV7-9|.|TRBJ2-1
TGTGCCAGCAGCTTAGGCGGAGGTGGTGAGCAGTTCTTC
CASSLGGGGEQFF
>.|TRBV20-1|TRBD1|TRBJ1-2
TGCAGTGCTCGACAGGGGGAGTATTCCTATGGCTACACCTTC
CSARQGEYSYGYTF
>once|TRBV5-1|TRBD2|TRBJ2-1
TGCGCCAGCGGCTACCAAGCGGGAGGACCCTACAATGAGCAGTTCTTC
CASGYQAGGPYNEQFF
>.|TRBV9|.|TRBJ2-7
TGTGCCAGCAGCGTAGTTGCCGATTCCTACGAGCAGTACTTC
CASSVVADSYEQYF
>.|TRBV28|TRBD2|TRBJ2-7
TGTGCCAGCCATGGACTAGCGGGAGGCGAGCAGTACTTC
CASHGLAGGEQYF
>.|TRBV5-1|.|TRBJ2-1
TGCGCCAGCAGCTTGGTCACAGGTGGGCACGATGAGCAGTTCTTC
CASSLVTGGHDEQFF
>few|TRBV20-1|.|TRBJ1-5
TGCAGTGCTAGAGATTTCCAAGAGGCGGCTAATCAGCCCCAGCATTTT
CSARDFQEAANQPQHF
>.|TRBV29-1|.|TRBJ2-3
TGCAGCGTTGAGCCCGATAAGGGTGGTACGCAGTATTTT
CSVEPDKGGTQYF
>many|TRBV20-1|.|TRBJ2-7
TGCAGTGCTTTCGACCTCTCGCGGTCCTACGAGCAGTACTTC
CSAFDLSRSYEQYF
>once|TRBV10-3|TRBD1|TRBJ2-6
TGTGCCATCAGTTCGGGACAGGGGAGAACTGGGGCCAACGTCCTGACTTTC
CAISSGQGRTGANVLTF
>few|TRBV28|TRBD2|TRBJ2-1
TGTGCCAGCAGTTTGTTCGGGCTAGCGGGAGGACAAATGGGGGCTGAGCAGTTCTTC
CASSLFGLAGGQMGAEQFF
>many|TRBV2|TRBD2|TRBJ2-1
TGTGCCACCTACTCCCGACTAGCGGGAGGGAATGAGCAGTTCTTC
CATYSRLAGGNEQFF
>.|TRBV20-1|.|TRBJ2-5
TGCAGTGCTAGGGACCCTACAGGGAGAGAGACCCAGTACTTC
CSARDPTGRETQYF
>once|TRBV6-1|TRBD2|TRBJ2-7
TGTGCCAGCAGTCCGCTGGGCCTAGCGGGAGGGTACAATGAGCAGTACTTC
CASSPLGLAGGYNEQYF
>many|TRBV6-5|TRBD1|TRBJ2-7
TGTGCCAGCAGCCGGACAGGGTTGACCTACGAGCAGTACTTC
CASSRTGLTYEQYF
>.|TRBV29-1|.|TRBJ2-7
TGCAGCGCAGAGGGCGGCACCTCCTACGAGCAGTACTTC
CSAEGGTSYEQYF
>.|TRBV6-1|.|TRBJ2-3
TGTGCCAGCAGTGACCGGCTTGGGAGAGATACGCAGTATTTT
CASSDRLGRDTQYF
>.|TRBV19|.|TRBJ2-7
TGTGCCAGTAGTATAGGACTAGACGTCGAGCAGTACTTC
CASSIGLDVEQYF
>few|TRBV20-1|.|TRBJ1-6
TGCAGTGCTAGAGTGCAGGGTGAGAATTCACCCCTCCACTTT
CSARVQGENSPLHF
>many|TRBV7-2|.|TRBJ2-3
TGTGCCAGCAGCTTACCCCCAGGGGCAGATACGCAGTATTTT
CASSLPPGADTQYF
>.|TRBV20-1|.|TRBJ2-1
TGCAGTGCGGGTGAGAACTCCTACAATGAGCAGTTCTTC
CSAGENSYNEQFF
>.|TRBV12-3/TRBV12-4|.|TRBJ1-2
TGTGCCAGCATTTTTAGGACAGCCTCTGGCTACACCTTC
CASIFRTASGYTF
>.|TRBV20-1|.|TRBJ2-5
TGCAGTGCTAGTCGGCGAGATCTCCAGTACTTC
CSASRRDLQYF
>.|TRBV5-6|.|TRBJ2-4
TGTGCCAGCAGCCGACAGGAAAACATTCAGTACTTC
CASSRQENIQYF
>.|TRBV9|.|TRBJ2-7
TGTGCCAGCAGCCCACAGGGAGACTCCTACAATGAGCAGTACTTC
CASSPQGDSYNEQYF
>.|TRBV28|.|TRBJ1-5
TGTGCCAGCAGAAATTCGGGGGGACAACGCAATCAGCCCCAGCATTTT
CASRNSGGQRNQPQHF
>.|TRBV11-3|TRBD2|TRBJ2-5
TGTGCCAGCAGCCGCCAGGGACTAGCGGGAGGGATGGAGACCCAGTACTTC
CASSRQGLAGGMETQYF
>.|TRBV5-6|TRBD1|TRBJ1-1
TGTGCCAGCAGCTTGCGGACAGGGGGCTTTCACACTGAAGCTTTCTTT
CASSLRTGGFHTEAFF
>.|TRBV20-1|.|TRBJ2-3
TGCAGTGCTATTAAGCGGGTTAGCACAGATACGCAGTATTTT
CSAIKRVSTDTQYF
>.|TRBV7-6|TRBD2|TRBJ2-5
TGTGCCAGCAGCTTAGTTCTGGGGACTAGCGGCCACAATGAGCAGTACTTC
CASSLVLGTSGHNEQYF
>.|TRBV29-1|.|TRBJ2-1
TGCAGCGTTGAGAGGTTTGCCTACAATGAGCAGTTCTTC
CSVERFAYNEQFF
>once|TRBV2|.|TRBJ2-3
TGTGCCAGCAGTCTCAGCGAGATCACAGATACGCAGTATTTT
CASSLSEITDTQYF
>.|TRBV7-9|.|TRBJ2-1
TGTGCCAGCAGCTTAGTTTTCGGGAGACGATCCTACAATGAGCAGTTCTTC
CASSLVFGRRSYNEQFF
>.|TRBV30|.|TRBJ1-5
TGTGCCTGGAAGAACCGGGACCGGACGAATCAGCCCCAGCATTTT
CAWKNRDRTNQPQHF
>.|TRBV20-1|TRBD2|TRBJ2-1
TGCAGTGCTAGAGCCGTCACGGGACTAGCGGGCATCGAGCAGTTCTTC
CSARAVTGLAGIEQFF
>.|TRBV3-1|.|TRBJ2-7
TGTGCCAGCAGCCAACTATACGAGCAGTACTTC
CASSQLYEQYF
>.|TRBV12-3/TRBV12-4|.|TRBJ2-3
TGTGCCAGCAGTTCTCGGGGACTTAGGGCAGATACGCAGTATTTT
CASSSRGLRADTQYF
>once|TRBV14|.|TRBJ2-2
TGTGCCAGCAGCCCAGGGTACGGGGAGCTGTTTTTT
CASSPGYGELFF
>.|TRBV3-1|.|TRBJ2-7
TGTGCCAGCAGCCACCCAGGGGGGATCGAGCAGTACTTC
CASSHPGGIEQYF
>.|TRBV27|.|TRBJ2-7
TGTGCCAGCTTTAGTGTCTCCTACGAGCAGTACTTC
CASFSVSYEQYF
>few|TRBV21-1|.|TRBJ2-7
TGTGCCAGCAGCAAACCCGAGCGGGAGAATGGTCTCGAGCAGTACTTC
CASSKPERENGLEQYF
>.|TRBV28|.|TRBJ1-1
TGTGCCAGCAGAGTCGGAAACACTGAAGCTTTCTTT
CASRVGNTEAFF
>.|TRBV2|.|TRBJ2-7
TGTGCCAGCAGTGAAAGATGGGACGGTCTCTACGAGCAGTACTTC
CASSERWDGLYEQYF
>.|TRBV7-6|.|TRBJ2-5
TGTGCTAGCACCCGTTTTCCGTTAGGATGGACAGACCAAGAGACCCAGTACTTC
CASTRFPLGWTDQETQYF
>.|TRBV3-1|TRBD1|TRBJ2-7
TGTGCCAGCAGTCACTACGGACAGGGCGGAAGGCCCTACGAGCAGTACTTC
CASSHYGQGGRPYEQYF
>.|TRBV29-1|TRBD2|TRBJ2-2
TGCAGCGGGAAGGGAGGGTCGAACACCGGGGAGCTGTTTTTT
CSGKGGSNTGELFF
>.|TRBV10-3|TRBD2|TRBJ2-5
TGTGCCACCAGTGACGAGAGCGGGAGGGCCTGGGAGACCCAGTACTTC
CATSDESGRAWETQYF
>many|TRBV20-1|TRBD2|TRBJ2-1
TGCAGTGCTAGAGATAGCCCCAAGACTAGCGGGAGTCTTAATGAGCAGTTCTTC
CSARDSPKTSGSLNEQFF
>.|TRBV9|.|TRBJ1-2
TGTGCCAGCAGCGTAGCCCCTGTCCCCGCCTATGGCTACACCTTC
CASSVAPVPAYGYTF
>.|TRBV21-1|.|TRBJ2-7
TGTGCCAGCAGCGTTAGCGGGAGTCCTCCCTACGAGCAGTACTTC
CASSVSGSPPYEQYF